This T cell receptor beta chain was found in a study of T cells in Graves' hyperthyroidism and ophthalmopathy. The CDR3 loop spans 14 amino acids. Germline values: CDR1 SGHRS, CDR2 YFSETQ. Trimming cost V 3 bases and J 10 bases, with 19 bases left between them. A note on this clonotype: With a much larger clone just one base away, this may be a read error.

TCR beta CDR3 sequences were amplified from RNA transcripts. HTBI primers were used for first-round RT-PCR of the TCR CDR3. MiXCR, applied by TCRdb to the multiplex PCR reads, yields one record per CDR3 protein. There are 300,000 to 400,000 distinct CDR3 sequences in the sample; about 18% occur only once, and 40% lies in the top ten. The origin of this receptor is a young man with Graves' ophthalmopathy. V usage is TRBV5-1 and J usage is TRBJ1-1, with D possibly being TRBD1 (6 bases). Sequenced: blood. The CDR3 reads CASSSEWGGEGAFF. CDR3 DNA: TGCGCCAGCAGCTCGGAATGGGGGGGCGAAGGAGCTTTCTTT.